A single sample gave rise to the 5 T cell receptor beta chains below, sequenced in a study of blood T cell repertoires in COVID-19. Generated by immunoSEQ multiplex PCR, the TCRdb table keeps only in-frame clones and is missing some. The sample holds 90,000 to 100,000 clones, 87% seen once. The sequenced material came from peripheral blood. Receptor source: a man between 65 and 85 years old with acute or convalescent COVID-19.

This chain connects TRBV9 to TRBJ1-2; D might be TRBD1 (6 bases). Trimming took off 4 bases at V and 1 base at J, with 17 bases between the two ends. CDR1 is SGDLS, CDR2 YYNGEE, per germline. The CDR3 covers 16 residues. CDR3 sequence: CASSPHRVPFNYGYTF. CDR3 DNA: TGTGCCAGCAGCCCACACAGGGTCCCCTTTAACTATGGCTACACCTTC.

The V and J genes are TRBV9 and TRBJ2-3; possible D gene TRBD1, 5 bases. The V gene's germline CDR1 is SGDLS and CDR2 YYNGEE. This CDR3 spans 14 amino acids. Trimming left V 2 bases short and J 6 bases short, with 13 bases between. This CDR3 reads CASSVSQGRDTQYF. For the CDR3, the DNA is TGTGCCAGCAGCGTCTCCCAGGGTCGTGATACGCAGTATTTT. The variable domain in full, completed from reference TRBV9 and TRBJ2-3, reads DSGVTQTPKHLITATGQRVTLRCSPRSGDLSVYWYQQSLDQGLQFLIQYYNGEERAKGNILERFSAQQFPDLHSELNLSSLELGDSALYFCASSVSQGRDTQYFGPGTRLTVL.

V gene TRBV3-1 (or the pseudogene TRBV3-2) combines with J gene TRBJ2-3; 11 bases are a match to TRBD2. Trimming removed 4 bases from V and 6 bases from J; junction bases left unmatched: 6. The CDR3 has 15 residues. Germline V gene data show CDR1 as LGHDT and CDR2 as YNNKEL (reference sequence). The CDR3 loop is CASSLAGGSPDTQYF. Here the CDR3 DNA reads TGTGCCAGCAGCCTAGCGGGGGGGTCGCCCGATACGCAGTATTTT.

This rearrangement joins TRBV7-8 to TRBJ1-3, with TRBD1 identical over 7 bases. The CDR3 runs to 14 residues. Germline trimming cut 4 bases from V and 4 bases from J; bases unmatched to any gene: 4. Per the germline V gene, CDR1 is SGHVS and CDR2 is FQNEAQ. The CDR3 DNA sequence: TGTGCCAGCAGCTCGACAGGGACCGGAAACACCATATATTTT. Its protein is CASSSTGTGNTIYF.

V gene TRBV7-9 combines with J gene TRBJ1-1; D call uncertain. CDR1 is SEHNR and CDR2 is FQNEAQ in the germline V gene (reference sequence). CDR3 length equals 14 residues. Between the trimmed V and J ends, which lost 5 bases and 1 base, there was a span of 11 bases. This chain's CDR3 is CASSEDQANTEAFF. In DNA form, the CDR3 reads TGTGCCAGCAGCGAAGACCAGGCGAACACTGAAGCTTTCTTT.